This TCR beta chain is from a study of T-cell memory formation after mild COVID-19. TCRdb reprocessed the 5' RACE reads via MiXCR and lists one record per CDR3 protein. This table holds about 270,000 distinct CDR3 sequences, 15% to 20% found once. The source material was PBMCs or a T cell subset sorted from them (not recorded which). This TCR derives from a man aged 18 to 29 who had mild COVID-19 (a few samples of this study predate the infection). Cell type and time point are not known.

The chain's CDR3 is CACERGGQADTQYF. The CDR3 DNA reads TGTGCCTGCGAGCGGGGGGGCCAGGCAGATACGCAGTATTTT. The rearrangement links TRBV6-2 or TRBV6-3 to TRBJ2-3; 10 positions agree with TRBD2. This CDR3 comprises 14 residues. Germline assignment: CDR1 MNHEY and CDR2 SVGEGT. V lost 11 bases to trimming and J lost 4 bases; unmatched junction nucleotides: 9.